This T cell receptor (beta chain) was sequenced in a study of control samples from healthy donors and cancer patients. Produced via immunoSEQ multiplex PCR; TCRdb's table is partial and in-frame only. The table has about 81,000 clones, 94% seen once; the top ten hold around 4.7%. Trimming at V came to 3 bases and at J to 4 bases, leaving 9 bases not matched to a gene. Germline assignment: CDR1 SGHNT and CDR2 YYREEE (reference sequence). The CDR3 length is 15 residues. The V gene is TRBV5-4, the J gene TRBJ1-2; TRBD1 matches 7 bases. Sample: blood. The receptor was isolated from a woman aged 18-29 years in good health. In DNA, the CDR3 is TGTGCCAGCAGCTCGGGGACAGAGGGAGGCTATGGCTACACCTTC. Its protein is CASSSGTEGGYGYTF.